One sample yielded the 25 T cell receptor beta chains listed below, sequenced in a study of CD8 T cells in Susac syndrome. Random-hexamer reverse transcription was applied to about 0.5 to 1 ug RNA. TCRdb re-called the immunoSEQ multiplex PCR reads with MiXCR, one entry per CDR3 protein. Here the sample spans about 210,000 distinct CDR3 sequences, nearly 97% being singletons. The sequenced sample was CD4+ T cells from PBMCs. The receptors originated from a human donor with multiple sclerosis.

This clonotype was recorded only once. CDR3 bases: TGCAGTGCTACAAAGACAGGGGTTGAGCAGTTCTTC. Its protein product is CSATKTGVEQFF. This rearrangement joins TRBV20-1 to TRBJ2-1, with 8 bases that match TRBD1. The CDR3 consists of 12 residues. V trimming: 4 bases; J trimming: 9 bases; junction bases outside the gene matches: 5. Germline V gene sequence: CDR1 DFQATT, CDR2 SNEGSKA (reference sequence).

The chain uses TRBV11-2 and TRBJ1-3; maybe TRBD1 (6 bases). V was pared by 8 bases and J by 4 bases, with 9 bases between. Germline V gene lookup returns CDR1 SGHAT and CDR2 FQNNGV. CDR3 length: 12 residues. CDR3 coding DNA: TGTGCCAGCCAACAGGGAGGAAACACCATATATTTT. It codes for CASQQGGNTIYF.

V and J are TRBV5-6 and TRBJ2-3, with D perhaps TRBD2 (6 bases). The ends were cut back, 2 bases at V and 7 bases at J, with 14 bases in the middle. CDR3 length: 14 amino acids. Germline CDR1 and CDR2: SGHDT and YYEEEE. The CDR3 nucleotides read TGTGCCAGCAGCTTTCCGGGGGTAGGGAATACGCAGTATTTT. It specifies CASSFPGVGNTQYF.

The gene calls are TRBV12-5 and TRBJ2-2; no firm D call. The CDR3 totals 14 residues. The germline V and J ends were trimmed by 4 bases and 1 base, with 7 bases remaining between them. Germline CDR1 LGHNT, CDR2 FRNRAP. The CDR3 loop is CASGSGRNTGELFF. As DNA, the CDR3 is TGTGCTAGTGGTTCGGGCAGGAACACCGGGGAGCTGTTTTTT.

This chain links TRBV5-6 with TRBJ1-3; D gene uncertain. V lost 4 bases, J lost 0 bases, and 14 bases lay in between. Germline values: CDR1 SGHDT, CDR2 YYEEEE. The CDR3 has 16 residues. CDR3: CASSISPTSSGNTIYF. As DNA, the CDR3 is TGTGCCAGCAGCATATCTCCAACCAGCTCTGGAAACACCATATATTTT.

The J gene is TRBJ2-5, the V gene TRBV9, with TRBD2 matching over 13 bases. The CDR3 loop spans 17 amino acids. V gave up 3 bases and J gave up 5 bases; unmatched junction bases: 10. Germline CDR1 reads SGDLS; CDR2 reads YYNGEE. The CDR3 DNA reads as TGTGCCAGCAGCGAAAGACTAGCGGGAGGATCCGGGGAGACCCAGTACTTC. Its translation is CASSERLAGGSGETQYF.

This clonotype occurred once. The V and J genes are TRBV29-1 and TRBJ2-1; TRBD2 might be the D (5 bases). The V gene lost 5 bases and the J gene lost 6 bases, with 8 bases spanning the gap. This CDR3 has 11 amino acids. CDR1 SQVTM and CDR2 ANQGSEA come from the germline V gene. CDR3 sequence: CSVPLVNEQFF. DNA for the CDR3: TGCAGCGTTCCACTAGTCAATGAGCAGTTCTTC.

The CDR3 nucleotides are TGTGCCAGCAGTGAACAGGGGTTGGAGACCCAGTACTTC. Translating it yields CASSEQGLETQYF. V gene TRBV25-1 combines with J gene TRBJ2-5; a weak D match, TRBD1 (6 bases). V lost 2 bases and J lost 5, with 9 bases in between. This CDR3 spans 13 amino acids. Germline-derived CDR1 and CDR2 are MGHDK and SYGVNS.

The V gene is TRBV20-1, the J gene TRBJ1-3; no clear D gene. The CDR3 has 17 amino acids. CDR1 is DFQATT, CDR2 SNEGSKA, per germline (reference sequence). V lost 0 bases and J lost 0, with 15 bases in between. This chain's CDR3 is CSARDIGPSSSGNTIYF. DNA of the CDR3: TGCAGTGCTAGAGATATCGGGCCCTCCTCCTCTGGAAACACCATATATTTT.

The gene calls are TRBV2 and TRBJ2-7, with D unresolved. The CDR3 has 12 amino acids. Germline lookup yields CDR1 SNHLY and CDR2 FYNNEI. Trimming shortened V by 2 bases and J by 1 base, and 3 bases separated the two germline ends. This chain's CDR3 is CASSEWSYEQYF. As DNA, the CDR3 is TGTGCCAGCAGTGAATGGTCCTACGAGCAGTACTTC.

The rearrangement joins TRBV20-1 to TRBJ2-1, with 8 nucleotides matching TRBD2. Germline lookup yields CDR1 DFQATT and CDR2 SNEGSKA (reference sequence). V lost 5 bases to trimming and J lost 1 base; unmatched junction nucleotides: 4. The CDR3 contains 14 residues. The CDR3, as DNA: TGCAGTGCTGAGGCGGGGGGTTCCTACAATGAGCAGTTCTTC. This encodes CSAEAGGSYNEQFF.

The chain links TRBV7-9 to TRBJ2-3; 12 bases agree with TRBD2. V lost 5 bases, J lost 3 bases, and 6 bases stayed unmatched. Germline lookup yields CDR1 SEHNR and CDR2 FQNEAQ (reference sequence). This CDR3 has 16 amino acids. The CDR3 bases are TGTGCCAGCAGCCTCTGGACTAGCGGGATGACAGATACGCAGTATTTT. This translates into CASSLWTSGMTDTQYF.

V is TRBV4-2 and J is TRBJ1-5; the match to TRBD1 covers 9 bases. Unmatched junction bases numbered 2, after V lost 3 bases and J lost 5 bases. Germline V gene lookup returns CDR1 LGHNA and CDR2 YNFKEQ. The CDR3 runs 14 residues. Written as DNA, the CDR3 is TGTGCCAGCAGCCAGGGACAGGGTGATCAGCCCCAGCATTTT. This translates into CASSQGQGDQPQHF.

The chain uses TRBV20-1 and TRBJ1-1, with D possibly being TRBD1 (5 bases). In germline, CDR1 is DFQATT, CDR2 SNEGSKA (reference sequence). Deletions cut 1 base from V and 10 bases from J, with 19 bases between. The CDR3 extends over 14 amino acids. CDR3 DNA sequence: TGCAGTGCTAGAGTTCGAGGGGCCGAGGGTGGAGCTTTCTTT. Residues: CSARVRGAEGGAFF.

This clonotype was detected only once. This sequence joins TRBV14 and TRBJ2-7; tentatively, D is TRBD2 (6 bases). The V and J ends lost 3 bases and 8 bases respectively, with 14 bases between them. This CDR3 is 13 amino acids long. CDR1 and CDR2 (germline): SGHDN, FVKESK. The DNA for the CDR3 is TGTGCCAGCAGCCAGGGACTGGACCGGCAGCAGTACTTC. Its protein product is CASSQGLDRQQYF.

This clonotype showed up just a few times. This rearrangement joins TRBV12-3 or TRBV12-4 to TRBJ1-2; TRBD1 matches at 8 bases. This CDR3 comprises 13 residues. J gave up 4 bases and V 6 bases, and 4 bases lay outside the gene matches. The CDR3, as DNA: TGTGCCAGCAGCCTAGGACAGGGCTATGGCTACACCTTC. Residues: CASSLGQGYGYTF.

The CDR3 DNA sequence: TGCAGTGCGGAACCTAGGGTCCATGAGCAGTTCTTC. Encoded protein: CSAEPRVHEQFF. The gene calls are TRBV20-1 and TRBJ2-1; no clear D gene. V dropped 6 bases and J dropped 8 bases, with 14 bases sitting between them. Germline CDR1 reads DFQATT; CDR2 reads SNEGSKA (reference sequence). This CDR3 is 12 amino acids long.

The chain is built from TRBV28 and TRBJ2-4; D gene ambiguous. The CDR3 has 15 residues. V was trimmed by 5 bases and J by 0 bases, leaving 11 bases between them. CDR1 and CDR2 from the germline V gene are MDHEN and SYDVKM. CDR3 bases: TGTGCCAGCAGTCTTAAAAGTCTAGCCAAAAACATTCAGTACTTC. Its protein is CASSLKSLAKNIQYF.

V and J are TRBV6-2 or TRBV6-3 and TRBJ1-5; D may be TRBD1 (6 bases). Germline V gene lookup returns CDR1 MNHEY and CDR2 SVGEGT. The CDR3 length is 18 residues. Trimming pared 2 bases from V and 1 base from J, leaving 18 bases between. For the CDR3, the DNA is TGTGCCAGCAGTTACAGCGCGGCGGGGGCTCACAGCAATCAGCCCCAGCATTTT. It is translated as CASSYSAAGAHSNQPQHF.

The CDR3 here is CASSSNTVSEQYF. CDR3 DNA: TGCGCCAGCAGCTCCAACACAGTATCCGAGCAGTACTTC. This chain links TRBV5-1 with TRBJ2-7; D is ambiguous. V gave up 3 bases and J gave up 6 bases, with 13 bases separating them. The CDR3 spans 13 residues. Germline-derived CDR1 and CDR2 are SGHRS and YFSETQ.

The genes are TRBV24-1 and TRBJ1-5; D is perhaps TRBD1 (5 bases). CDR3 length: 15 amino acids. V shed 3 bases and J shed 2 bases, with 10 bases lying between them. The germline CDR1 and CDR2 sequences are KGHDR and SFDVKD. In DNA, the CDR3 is TGTGCCACCAGTGATCGACGGGACGGCAATCAGCCCCAGCATTTT. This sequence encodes CATSDRRDGNQPQHF.

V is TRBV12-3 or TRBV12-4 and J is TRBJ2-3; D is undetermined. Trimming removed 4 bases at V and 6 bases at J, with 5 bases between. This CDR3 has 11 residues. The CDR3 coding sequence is TGTGCCAGCAGTTCTGGGGATACGCAGTATTTT. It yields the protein CASSSGDTQYF.

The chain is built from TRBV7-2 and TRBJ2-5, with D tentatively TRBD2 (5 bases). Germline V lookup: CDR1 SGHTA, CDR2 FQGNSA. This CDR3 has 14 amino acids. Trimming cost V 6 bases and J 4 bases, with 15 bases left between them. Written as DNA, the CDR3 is TGTGCCAGCAGTCTGGATAGAGGGAGAGAGACCCAGTACTTC. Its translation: CASSLDRGRETQYF. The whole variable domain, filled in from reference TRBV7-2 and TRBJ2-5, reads GAGVSQSPSNKVTEKGKDVELRCDPISGHTALYWYRQSLGQGLEFLIYFQGNSAPDKSGLPSDRFSAERTGGSVSTLTIQRTQQEDSAVYLCASSLDRGRETQYFGPGTRLLVL.

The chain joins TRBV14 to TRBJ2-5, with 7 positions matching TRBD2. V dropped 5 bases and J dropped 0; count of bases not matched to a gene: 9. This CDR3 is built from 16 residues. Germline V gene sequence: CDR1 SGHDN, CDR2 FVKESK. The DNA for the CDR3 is TGTGCCAGCAGCGCGTCCCCCGGGGGGTACCAAGAGACCCAGTACTTC. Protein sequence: CASSASPGGYQETQYF.

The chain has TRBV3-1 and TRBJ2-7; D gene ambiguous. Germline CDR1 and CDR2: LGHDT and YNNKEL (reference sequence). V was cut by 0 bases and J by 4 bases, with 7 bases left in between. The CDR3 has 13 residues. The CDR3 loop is CASSQDARYEQYF. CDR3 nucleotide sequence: TGTGCCAGCAGCCAAGACGCGCGATACGAGCAGTACTTC.